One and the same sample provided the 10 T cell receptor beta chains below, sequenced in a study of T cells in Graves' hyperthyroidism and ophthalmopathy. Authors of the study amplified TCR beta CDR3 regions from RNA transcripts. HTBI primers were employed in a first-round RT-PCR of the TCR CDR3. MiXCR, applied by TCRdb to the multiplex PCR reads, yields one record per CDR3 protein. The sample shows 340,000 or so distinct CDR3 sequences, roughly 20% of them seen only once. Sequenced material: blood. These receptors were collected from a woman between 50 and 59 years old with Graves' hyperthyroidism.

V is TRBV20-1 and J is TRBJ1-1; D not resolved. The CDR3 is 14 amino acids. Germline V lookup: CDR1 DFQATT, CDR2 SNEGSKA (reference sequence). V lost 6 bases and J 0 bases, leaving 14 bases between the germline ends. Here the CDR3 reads CSAIDVDMNTEAFF. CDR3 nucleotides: TGCAGTGCAATAGACGTCGATATGAACACTGAAGCTTTCTTT.

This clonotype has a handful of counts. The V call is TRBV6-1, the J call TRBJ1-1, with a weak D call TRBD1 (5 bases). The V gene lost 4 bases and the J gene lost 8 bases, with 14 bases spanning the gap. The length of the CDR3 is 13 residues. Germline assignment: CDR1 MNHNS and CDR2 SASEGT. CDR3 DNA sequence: TGTGCCAGCAGTGCAGGGCCTACCATCGAAGCTTTCTTT. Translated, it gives CASSAGPTIEAFF.

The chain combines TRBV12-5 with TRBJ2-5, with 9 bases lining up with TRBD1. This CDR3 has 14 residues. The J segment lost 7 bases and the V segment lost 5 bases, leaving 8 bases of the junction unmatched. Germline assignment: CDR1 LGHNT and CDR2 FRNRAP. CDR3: CASGTGQGLGTQYF. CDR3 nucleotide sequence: TGTGCTAGTGGTACGGGACAGGGTCTCGGGACCCAGTACTTC. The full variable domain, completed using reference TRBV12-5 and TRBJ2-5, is DARVTQTPRHKVTEMGQEVTMRCQPILGHNTVFWYRQTMMQGLELLAYFRNRAPLDDSGMPKDRFSAEMPDATLATLKIQPSEPRDSAVYFCASGTGQGLGTQYFGPGTRLLVL.

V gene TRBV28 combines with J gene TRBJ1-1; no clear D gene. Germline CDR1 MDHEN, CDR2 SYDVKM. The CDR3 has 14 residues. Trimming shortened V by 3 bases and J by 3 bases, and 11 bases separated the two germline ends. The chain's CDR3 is CASSLTRKDTEAFF. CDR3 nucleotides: TGTGCCAGCAGTTTGACCCGGAAGGACACTGAAGCTTTCTTT.

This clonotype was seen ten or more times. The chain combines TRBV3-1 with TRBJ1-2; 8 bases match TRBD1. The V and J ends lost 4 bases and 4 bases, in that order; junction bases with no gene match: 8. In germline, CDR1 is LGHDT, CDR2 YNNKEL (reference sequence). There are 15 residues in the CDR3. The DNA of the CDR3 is TGTGCCAGCAGCCCCGGGACAGGAACAAGCTATGGCTACACCTTC. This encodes CASSPGTGTSYGYTF.

Written as DNA, the CDR3 is TGTGCCAGCTCACCACAGGGGACGAATGAGCAGTTCTTC. Translated: CASSPQGTNEQFF. V gene TRBV11-3 combines with J gene TRBJ2-1, with TRBD1 matching 7 bases. V shed 8 bases and J 7 bases; nucleotides not matched to a gene: 8. Germline lookup yields CDR1 SGHNT and CDR2 YENEEA. This CDR3 has 13 amino acids.

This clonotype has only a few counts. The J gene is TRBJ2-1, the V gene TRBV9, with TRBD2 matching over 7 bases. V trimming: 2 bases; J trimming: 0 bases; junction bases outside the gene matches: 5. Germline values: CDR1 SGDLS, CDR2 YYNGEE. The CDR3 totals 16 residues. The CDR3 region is CASSVGTTVSYNEQFF. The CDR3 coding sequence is TGTGCCAGCAGCGTGGGGACTACGGTCTCCTACAATGAGCAGTTCTTC.

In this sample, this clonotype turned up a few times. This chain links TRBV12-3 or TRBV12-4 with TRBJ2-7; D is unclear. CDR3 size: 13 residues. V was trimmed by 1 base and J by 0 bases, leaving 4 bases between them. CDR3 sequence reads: CASSLGRSYEQYV. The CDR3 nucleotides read TGTGCCAGCAGTTTAGGTCGCTCCTACGAGCAGTACGTC.

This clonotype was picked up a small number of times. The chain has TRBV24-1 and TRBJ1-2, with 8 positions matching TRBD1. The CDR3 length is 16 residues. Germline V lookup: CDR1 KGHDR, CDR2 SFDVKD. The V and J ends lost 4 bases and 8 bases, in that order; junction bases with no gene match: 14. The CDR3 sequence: CATSDPGTGSRSGYTF. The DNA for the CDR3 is TGTGCCACCAGTGACCCCGGGACAGGTTCACGATCGGGCTACACCTTC.

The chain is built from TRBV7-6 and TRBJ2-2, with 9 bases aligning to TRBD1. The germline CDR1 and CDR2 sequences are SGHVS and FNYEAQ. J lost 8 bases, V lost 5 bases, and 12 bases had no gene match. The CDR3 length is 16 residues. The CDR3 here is CASSPNRDRDMGELFF. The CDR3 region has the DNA TGTGCCAGCAGCCCTAACCGGGACAGGGATATGGGGGAGCTGTTTTTT.